The 17 T cell receptor beta chains listed next were all sequenced from one sample in a study of CD8 T cells in Susac syndrome (dated by TCRdb to the late 2010s). Library creation used the immunoSEQ multiplex PCR assay. RNA was extracted using the RNeasy kit, and roughly 0.5 to 1 ug of the RNA was reverse transcribed with random hexamers. In-frame beta chains were kept once TCRdb had trimmed the public reads at Q25 with fastp and called clones with MiXCR. Identical CDR3 protein sequences are pooled into one entry, listed with their most common genes and DNA. This sample lists about 120,000 distinct CDR3 sequences; roughly 94% were detected once. Jointly, the top ten make up just over 0.095% of the sample. The sequenced sample was CD4+ T cells from PBMCs. These receptors came from a human donor in good health.

This clonotype was counted once. V usage is TRBV18 and J usage is TRBJ1-2, with 9 bases aligning to TRBD1. The CDR3 extends over 14 amino acids. CDR1 is KGHSH, CDR2 LQKENI, per germline. V was clipped by 2 bases and J by 10 bases; unmatched bases: 8. DNA of the CDR3: TGTGCCAGCTCACCAGGAGACAGGGGGATAGACTACACCTTC. Its translation is CASSPGDRGIDYTF.

Note on this clonotype: Germline and junction disagree at one end, which may indicate a read error. The V gene is TRBV6-2 or TRBV6-3, the J gene TRBJ2-7, with 8 nucleotides matching TRBD2. Germline V gene sequence: CDR1 MNHEY, CDR2 SVGEGT. This CDR3 has 14 amino acids. CDR3 protein: CASTVAGPSDEQYF. The CDR3 nucleotides read TGTGCCAGCACCGTAGCGGGACCCTCCGACGAGCAGTACTTC.

J is TRBJ2-1 and V is TRBV2, with 8 bases fitting TRBD2. The CDR3 is 15 amino acids. V lost 4 bases and J lost 10; bases outside the gene matches: 12. CDR1 SNHLY and CDR2 FYNNEI come from the germline V gene. The CDR3 is CASSGSSGLQAEQFF. The CDR3 DNA sequence: TGTGCCAGCAGTGGTTCTAGCGGGCTTCAAGCAGAGCAGTTCTTC.

The chain is built from TRBV19 and TRBJ2-6; D gene uncertain. Germline lookup yields CDR1 LNHDA and CDR2 SQIVND (reference sequence). V was cut by 10 bases and J by 4 bases, with 8 bases left in between. The CDR3 extends over 12 amino acids. This CDR3 is CAIRSGANVLTF. CDR3 DNA: TGTGCCATCAGATCCGGGGCCAACGTCCTGACTTTC.

The chain links TRBV6-1 to TRBJ2-2, with no clear D. Trimming left V 8 bases short and J 1 base short, with 8 bases between. The germline gives CDR1 MNHNS, CDR2 SASEGT. CDR3 length: 13 amino acids. The CDR3 sequence is CASQERNTGELFF. CDR3 nucleotides: TGTGCCAGCCAGGAAAGGAACACCGGGGAGCTGTTTTTT.

The CDR3: CAWSVSGMNTEAFF. The CDR3 DNA sequence: TGTGCCTGGAGTGTATCAGGGATGAACACTGAAGCTTTCTTT. The chain couples TRBV30 to TRBJ1-1, with D tentatively TRBD1 (5 bases). Trimming pared 0 bases from V and 0 bases from J, leaving 8 bases between. Germline V gives CDR1 GTSNPN, CDR2 SVGIG (reference sequence). CDR3 size: 14 residues.

The chain links TRBV30 to TRBJ1-1, with D tentatively TRBD1 (5 bases). The V gene's germline CDR1 is GTSNPN and CDR2 SVGIG (reference sequence). Trimming took 4 bases from V and 4 from J, leaving 10 bases between them. The CDR3 spans 12 residues. The CDR3 DNA follows: TGTGCCTGGAATCTGGGGACCACTGAAGCTTTCTTT. The encoded protein is CAWNLGTTEAFF.

The chain is built from TRBV12-3 or TRBV12-4 and TRBJ1-3; D call uncertain. The V end lost 1 base, the J end lost 4 bases, and 2 bases lay between the germline ends. The CDR3 is 12 residues long. The chain's CDR3 is CASSLVGNTIYF. DNA of the CDR3: TGTGCCAGCAGTTTAGTAGGAAACACCATATATTTT.

V and J are TRBV12-3 or TRBV12-4 and TRBJ1-3; unclear D gene. The CDR3 is made up of 14 amino acids. V was trimmed by 7 bases and J by 0 bases, leaving 10 bases between them. In DNA, the CDR3 is TGTGCCAGCATGAGGTTTCACTCTGGAAACACCATATATTTT. It specifies CASMRFHSGNTIYF.

The rearrangement links TRBV2 to TRBJ2-1; D is perhaps TRBD2 (5 bases). The CDR3 has 15 residues. Trimming cost V 3 bases and J 2 bases, with 11 bases left between them. Germline V gene lookup returns CDR1 SNHLY and CDR2 FYNNEI. The CDR3 nucleotides read TGTGCCAGCAGTGACCGCGGGCCCCCCTACAATGAGCAGTTCTTC. Translated, it gives CASSDRGPPYNEQFF.

The chain recombines TRBV7-2 with TRBJ2-3, with D uncertain. This CDR3 spans 12 amino acids. V was shortened by 3 bases and J by 4 bases, with 5 bases between the two germline ends. Germline V gene data show CDR1 as SGHTA and CDR2 as FQGNSA. Written as DNA, the CDR3 is TGTGCCAGCAGCTTTCAGGCAGATACGCAGTATTTT. Its protein is CASSFQADTQYF.

The chain employs TRBV27 and TRBJ2-1; TRBD2 agrees at 12 bases. This CDR3 has 13 amino acids. Per the germline V gene, CDR1 is MNHEY and CDR2 is SMNVEV (reference sequence). Trimming took 0 bases from V and 15 from J; bases not matched to a gene: 3. The CDR3 coding sequence is TGTGCCAGCAGTTTATCGCCTAGCGGGAGGGTGTTCTTC. Amino acid sequence: CASSLSPSGRVFF.

The chain carries TRBV9 and TRBJ2-5; 11 bases are shared with TRBD2. With V trimmed by 2 bases and J by 5 bases, 5 bases remained unmatched. CDR3 size: 15 residues. CDR1 is SGDLS and CDR2 is YYNGEE in the germline V gene. CDR3: CASSVTSGSTETQYF. As DNA, the CDR3 is TGTGCCAGCAGCGTTACTAGCGGGAGTACCGAGACCCAGTACTTC.

J is TRBJ2-2 and V is TRBV6-2 or TRBV6-3; 8 bases line up with TRBD1. The V gene end was trimmed by 4 bases and the J gene end by 2 bases; junction bases not matched to a gene: 3. Germline lookup yields CDR1 MNHEY and CDR2 SVGEGT. This CDR3 has 15 residues. This CDR3 is CASSWAGGNTGELFF. The CDR3 DNA sequence: TGTGCCAGCAGTTGGGCAGGGGGCAACACCGGGGAGCTGTTTTTT.

The genes are TRBV30 and TRBJ2-7; D may be TRBD2 (5 bases). CDR1 GTSNPN and CDR2 SVGIG come from the germline V gene (reference sequence). CDR3 size: 14 residues. V lost 1 base and J 4 bases, leaving 14 bases between the germline ends. The CDR3 DNA sequence: TGTGCCTGGAGTGGAGGGCCCCAGGAGTACGAGCAGTACTTC. Residues: CAWSGGPQEYEQYF.

The chain carries TRBV5-1 and TRBJ1-1; D is ambiguous. This CDR3 has 14 residues. Germline V gene lookup returns CDR1 SGHRS and CDR2 YFSETQ. With 0 bases removed from V and 4 bases from J, the gap between germline ends came to 10 bases. CDR3 protein: CASSLAEGITEAFF. Here the CDR3 DNA reads TGCGCCAGCAGCTTGGCCGAAGGGATCACTGAAGCTTTCTTT.

The chain recombines TRBV19 with TRBJ2-3; TRBD2 agrees at 13 bases. The CDR3 spans 15 residues. Germline CDR1 LNHDA, CDR2 SQIVND (reference sequence). Losses at the gene ends were 6 bases for V and 5 bases for J; bases not matched to a gene: 5. CDR3: CASRGLAGVIDTQYF. The CDR3 coding sequence is TGTGCCAGTAGAGGACTAGCGGGAGTCATAGATACGCAGTATTTT.